This is a list of T cell receptor beta chains from one sample in a study of brain T cells in children with intractable seizures. Sequencing was performed with immunoSEQ multiplex PCR; in TCRdb, only in-frame clones are kept and a portion is missing. The table lists about 340,000 clones, over 90% of them singletons. Sequencing was performed on peripheral blood, taken 4 to 5 months after surgery. These receptors were taken from a boy under two years old with tuberous sclerosis and intractable seizures. CDR3s include the opening cysteine and the closing phenylalanine or tryptophan. D genes are given only for firm matches. The size field is filled for only some rows; it gives once, few, many or a size class.

>.|.|TRBV5-1|TRBJ2-5
TGCGCCAGCAGCTTGGGGTCGTTCGTGAGGCTACAAGAGACCCAGTACTTC
CASSLGSFVRLQETQYF
>.|.|TRBV30|TRBJ1-2
TGTGGCCTGGGAGGGACATCTAACTATGGCTACACCTTC
CGLGGTSNYGYTF
>.|.|TRBV6-1|TRBJ1-1
TGTGCCAGCAGTGAATTCGGGGACACTTCACTCCACACTGAAGCTTTCTTT
CASSEFGDTSLHTEAFF
>.|.|TRBV6-5|TRBJ2-7
TGTGCCAGCAGCTACGGGAGACCCTACGAGCAGTACTTC
CASSYGRPYEQYF
>.|.|TRBV7-9|TRBJ1-2
TGTGCCAGCAGCTCAGGTCCCGGACCGGATTATGGCTACACCTTC
CASSSGPGPDYGYTF
>TRBD1|.|TRBV6-5|TRBJ1-5
TGTGCCAGCAAGGGGACAGCAGGTCAGCCCCAGCATTTT
CASKGTAGQPQHF
>TRBD1|many|TRBV7-3|TRBJ2-3
TGTGCCAGCAGCAGGACAGGGAACACAGATACGCAGTATTTT
CASSRTGNTDTQYF
>TRBD1|.|TRBV2|TRBJ2-2
TGTGCCAGCAGGGAGACAGGGGGCACCGGGGAGCTGTTTTTT
CASRETGGTGELFF
>.|once|TRBV9|TRBJ2-1
TGTGCCAGGCCGGTCGGGCGGGACCGTGGCCCGGACGGTGAGCAGTTCTTC
CARPVGRDRGPDGEQFF
>TRBD1|.|TRBV4-1|TRBJ1-5
TGCGCCAGCAGCCACCTAGACAGGGGCACAGGCAATCAGCCCCAGCATTTT
CASSHLDRGTGNQPQHF